The rows below give T cell receptor beta chains drawn from one sample of a study of T cell changes during pregnancy in multiple sclerosis. Using immunoSEQ multiplex PCR, the repertoire was profiled, and TCRdb retains in-frame clones only, with some absent. The sample contains about 92,000 clones, around 93% of which appear only once. The sample in question was peripheral blood, obtained in the first trimester of pregnancy. Every receptor here comes from a female donor with multiple sclerosis, enrolled in a pregnancy study. Both conserved end residues are part of each CDR3. D genes are given only for firm matches. Size is stated for part of the rows, as once, few or many counts, or as a class when the clone is expanded.

.	.	TRBV10-3	TRBJ2-2	CASREASTDTGELFF
.	.	TRBV19	TRBJ2-2	CASSIFGVTGELFF
TRBD1	.	TRBV5-6	TRBJ1-2	CASSYGQANYGYTF
.	.	TRBV10-1	TRBJ2-3	CASSEWGPGDTQYF
TRBD1	.	TRBV5-8	TRBJ2-7	CASSLDRGSYEQYF
.	.	TRBV6-4	TRBJ1-3	CASTNRGSGNTIYF
TRBD2	.	TRBV27	TRBJ2-7	CASGRGGGIIDEQYF
.	.	TRBV7-9	TRBJ1-6	CASSFRDTNSPLHF
TRBD1	.	TRBV30	TRBJ1-6	CAWRDTGAHNSPLHF
TRBD2	.	TRBV9	TRBJ2-1	CASSLGTSPNEQFF
.	.	TRBV9	TRBJ2-2	CASSWGQLAGELFF
.	.	TRBV6-1	TRBJ1-6	CASSEVGGSSYNSPLHF
TRBD2	.	TRBV6-5	TRBJ2-6	CASSYSREGGANVLTF
.	.	TRBV5-6	TRBJ1-4	CASSFPGATNEKLFF
TRBD1	.	TRBV7-2	TRBJ2-5	CASSTTGQQETQYF
.	.	TRBV5-5	TRBJ1-2	CASSEVAANYGYTF
TRBD1	.	TRBV30	TRBJ1-6	CAWSLIWDRSNSPLHF
TRBD1	.	TRBV6-1	TRBJ1-5	CASSEYRGNQPQHF
.	.	TRBV5-6	TRBJ1-2	CASSSLLRSGYTF
.	.	TRBV27	TRBJ1-5	CASSFGSGGNQPQHF
.	.	TRBV5-4	TRBJ1-2	CASSLRSSYGYTF
.	.	TRBV6-1	TRBJ2-5	CASLRQITYQETQYF
TRBD2	.	TRBV9	TRBJ2-3	CASSLPGGPKDTQYF
.	.	TRBV27	TRBJ2-1	CASSGQKPYNEQFF
.	once	TRBV29-1	TRBJ2-3	CSVAVAGRGDTQYF
TRBD1	.	TRBV5-1	TRBJ1-2	CASQRDNQGAGGYTF
.	.	TRBV2	TRBJ1-5	CASSERTADNQPQHF
.	.	TRBV30	TRBJ1-5	CAWSEGWGSNQPQHF
.	.	TRBV14	TRBJ1-2	CASSQDPTGLYGYTF
.	.	TRBV6-1	TRBJ1-2	CASSDRKRSLTEIYGYTF
.	.	TRBV4-1	TRBJ2-7	CASSQGRTSFEQYF
TRBD2	.	TRBV2	TRBJ2-1	CASSFLAGGAYEQFF
.	.	TRBV5-5	TRBJ2-7	CASAEGGLLYEQYF
TRBD2	.	TRBV9	TRBJ2-5	CASSVSGGDGETQYF
TRBD1	.	TRBV2	TRBJ1-5	CASSRRTGINQPQHF
.	.	TRBV27	TRBJ2-3	CASSLLAGATDTQYF
TRBD2	.	TRBV9	TRBJ2-3	CASSVSGGGTDTQYF
.	.	TRBV9	TRBJ2-7	CASSVVDGELGGEQYF
.	.	TRBV7-8	TRBJ2-7	CASSLMGRRGTYEQYF
TRBD1	.	TRBV25-1	TRBJ1-5	CARVQGADQPQHF
.	.	TRBV15	TRBJ1-2	CATSRDSPTNGTIYGYTF
.	once	TRBV10-3	TRBJ1-1	CATQQPNTEAFF
.	.	TRBV27	TRBJ2-1	CASRGGNEQFF
.	.	TRBV4-1	TRBJ2-2	CASEATGELFF
.	.	TRBV2	TRBJ1-1	CASKSGLGGTEAFF
TRBD1	.	TRBV2	TRBJ1-5	CASSDRAISNQPQHF
TRBD1	many	TRBV12-5	TRBJ1-2	CASGLVGQGRDGYTF
TRBD1	.	TRBV5-1	TRBJ1-1	CASSPYDRGLEAFF
TRBD1	.	TRBV5-1	TRBJ1-2	CASSLAGTAPNGYTF
TRBD1	.	TRBV4-1	TRBJ2-7	CASSQATTGGYYEQYF
.	few	TRBV5-4	TRBJ2-2	CASSLETVNTGELFF
TRBD1	.	TRBV6-6	TRBJ1-3	CASSKDRGRGGNTIYF
.	once	TRBV28	TRBJ1-2	CASSLPQIYGYTF